A single TCR beta chain is shown here with its context. What it binds is not known. The junction departs from germline at one end; a sequencing error may be responsible. Per the germline V gene, CDR1 is SNHLY and CDR2 is FYNNEI. The CDR3 consists of 11 residues. It was by quantitative 5'-RACE with molecular barcodes that TCR beta libraries were made. One entry per CDR3 protein, called by TCRdb with MiXCR from the 5' RACE reads. The table has approximately 180,000 distinct CDR3 sequences, roughly 18% seen once. This entry comes from a study of CD8 T cells in ankylosing spondylitis. Study results and limitations: The study identified a TCR beta motif of roughly eight highly homologous variants that appeared characteristic of ankylosing spondylitis blood. Relatively rare in peripheral blood, disease-linked clones were also CD8+.

The specimen was blood, either unsorted or a sorted T cell fraction (not recorded which). The J gene is TRBJ2-3, the V gene TRBV2, with TRBD2 matching over 9 bases. This receptor was obtained from a male donor aged 5-30 years with ankylosing spondylitis or in good health (not recorded which). Written as DNA, the CDR3 is TGTGCCAGCAGTGGGGCGGGCGGGAGGGATTTT. It specifies CASSGAGGRDF.